These 13 T cell receptor beta chains were all obtained from the same sample, sequenced in a study of response to subunit inactivated influenza vaccine. A single record per CDR3 protein comes from TCRdb applying MiXCR to the RT-PCR reads. The sample has some 640,000 distinct CDR3 sequences; over 11% are singletons. Here the sequenced sample was PBMCs from blood, taken around two weeks before vaccination. These receptor sequences come from a middle-aged man who received an inactivated influenza vaccine.

This chain joins TRBV5-1 and TRBJ1-3; D is ambiguous. Trimming left V 4 bases short and J 0 bases short, with 11 bases between. The CDR3 is 15 residues long. Germline V gene lookup returns CDR1 SGHRS and CDR2 YFSETQ. CDR3 loop: CASSRTASSGNTIYF. The CDR3 bases are TGCGCCAGCAGCCGGACGGCGAGCTCTGGAAACACCATATATTTT.

V is TRBV30 and J is TRBJ1-1; possible D gene TRBD1, 5 bases. The CDR3 is 13 amino acids. Germline V gene sequence: CDR1 GTSNPN, CDR2 SVGIG (reference sequence). Trimming removed 3 bases at V and 0 bases at J, with 8 bases between. The CDR3 is CAWRATVNTEAFF. The CDR3 DNA follows: TGTGCCTGGAGAGCGACAGTGAACACTGAAGCTTTCTTT.

This clonotype was detected only a few times. The rearrangement links TRBV20-1 to TRBJ2-2; 7 bases fit TRBD1. Germline trimming cut 0 bases from V and 2 bases from J; bases unmatched to any gene: 6. There are 16 residues in the CDR3. CDR1 and CDR2 (germline): DFQATT, SNEGSKA (reference sequence). CDR3 loop: CSARDPRQGNTGELFF. The DNA of the CDR3 is TGCAGTGCTAGAGATCCGCGACAGGGTAACACCGGGGAGCTGTTTTTT.

V and J are TRBV9 and TRBJ1-4, with 7 bases that match TRBD1. The trim removed 0 bases at V and 4 bases at J, leaving 6 bases unmatched. Germline CDR1 and CDR2: SGDLS and YYNGEE. The CDR3 covers 16 residues. CDR3 loop: CASSVALRDSNEKLFF. The CDR3 DNA reads as TGTGCCAGCAGCGTAGCTCTCCGGGACAGTAATGAAAAACTGTTTTTT.

This chain connects TRBV4-1 to TRBJ2-3; the match to TRBD2 covers 7 bases. The V gene's germline CDR1 is MGHRA and CDR2 YSYEKL. The ends lost 4 bases at V and 2 bases at J; junction bases unmatched: 3. The CDR3 spans 14 residues. The CDR3 loop reads CASSPGLHTDTQYF. CDR3 DNA sequence: TGCGCCAGCAGCCCGGGACTACACACAGATACGCAGTATTTT.

This clonotype was seen a few times. The genes are TRBV5-1 and TRBJ1-1; the D is unclear. The CDR3 is made up of 13 amino acids. The V end lost 1 base, the J end lost 1 base, and 5 bases lay between the germline ends. Per the germline V gene, CDR1 is SGHRS and CDR2 is YFSETQ. CDR3 loop: CASSLPQNTEAFF. The CDR3 nucleotides are TGCGCCAGCAGCTTGCCCCAGAACACTGAAGCTTTCTTT.

The CDR3 region has the DNA TGTGCCAGCAGTTACTCCGGGGTTGAAGCTTTCTTT. Its protein product is CASSYSGVEAFF. The chain joins TRBV6-6 to TRBJ1-1; unclear D gene. Germline V gene data show CDR1 as MNHNY and CDR2 as SVGAGI (reference sequence). V lost 0 bases and J 7 bases, leaving 6 bases between the germline ends. The CDR3 covers 12 residues.

Notes on this clonotype: A much larger clonotype is one base distant, so this may be a read error. The rearrangement links TRBV6-5 to TRBJ2-7; 7 bases match TRBD1. The trim removed 5 bases at V and 2 bases at J, leaving 3 bases unmatched. The germline CDR1 and CDR2 sequences are MNHEY and SVGAGI. CDR3 length: 13 residues. The chain's CDR3 is CASSNRGTYEQYF. For the CDR3, the DNA is TGTGCCAGCAGTAACAGGGGAACCTACGAGCAGTACTTC.

This clonotype was seen only a few times. The V and J genes are TRBV29-1 and TRBJ2-3; D gene unclear. CDR1 and CDR2 (germline): SQVTM, ANQGSEA. Trimming stripped 6 bases from V and 3 bases from J, with 7 bases between. CDR3 length: 11 amino acids. CDR3: CSVDLTDTQYF. CDR3 bases: TGCAGCGTGGATCTTACAGATACGCAGTATTTT.

This chain joins TRBV15 and TRBJ2-5, with D perhaps TRBD2 (6 bases). Trimming cost V 8 bases and J 5 bases, with 15 bases left between them. CDR1 is LNHNV, CDR2 YYDKDF, per germline (reference sequence). The CDR3 loop spans 13 amino acids. CDR3 region: CATAIGDSETQYF. As DNA, the CDR3 is TGTGCCACCGCTATCGGGGACTCGGAGACCCAGTACTTC.

As concerns this clonotype: An end of the junction does not agree with germline; a read error may underlie this. The chain carries TRBV2 and TRBJ2-4, with unresolved D. Germline V gene data show CDR1 as SNHLY and CDR2 as FYNNEI. The length of the CDR3 is 12 residues. CDR3 coding DNA: TGTGCCAGCAGTGAAGAAAAGGCCCTCGTCTGCTTC. Protein sequence: CASSEEKALVCF.

The J gene is TRBJ2-7, the V gene TRBV29-1, with TRBD1 matching over 10 bases. This CDR3 is 16 amino acids long. CDR1 is SQVTM, CDR2 ANQGSEA, per germline. Trimming cost V 1 base and J 3 bases; bases outside gene matches: 9. The CDR3 DNA reads as TGCAGCGTTGAAGGGCGTCTGGGACAGGGGAACTACGAGCAGTACTTC. Translated, it gives CSVEGRLGQGNYEQYF.

The V and J genes are TRBV6-1 and TRBJ2-7, with D perhaps being TRBD1 or TRBD2 (5 bases each). V shed 8 bases and J shed 3 bases, with 17 bases lying between them. Germline CDR1 reads MNHNS; CDR2 reads SASEGT. This CDR3 is built from 14 residues. The CDR3 nucleotides read TGTGCCAGCCGGGACGCAATAGGGAACTACGAGCAGTACTTC. This gives the protein CASRDAIGNYEQYF.